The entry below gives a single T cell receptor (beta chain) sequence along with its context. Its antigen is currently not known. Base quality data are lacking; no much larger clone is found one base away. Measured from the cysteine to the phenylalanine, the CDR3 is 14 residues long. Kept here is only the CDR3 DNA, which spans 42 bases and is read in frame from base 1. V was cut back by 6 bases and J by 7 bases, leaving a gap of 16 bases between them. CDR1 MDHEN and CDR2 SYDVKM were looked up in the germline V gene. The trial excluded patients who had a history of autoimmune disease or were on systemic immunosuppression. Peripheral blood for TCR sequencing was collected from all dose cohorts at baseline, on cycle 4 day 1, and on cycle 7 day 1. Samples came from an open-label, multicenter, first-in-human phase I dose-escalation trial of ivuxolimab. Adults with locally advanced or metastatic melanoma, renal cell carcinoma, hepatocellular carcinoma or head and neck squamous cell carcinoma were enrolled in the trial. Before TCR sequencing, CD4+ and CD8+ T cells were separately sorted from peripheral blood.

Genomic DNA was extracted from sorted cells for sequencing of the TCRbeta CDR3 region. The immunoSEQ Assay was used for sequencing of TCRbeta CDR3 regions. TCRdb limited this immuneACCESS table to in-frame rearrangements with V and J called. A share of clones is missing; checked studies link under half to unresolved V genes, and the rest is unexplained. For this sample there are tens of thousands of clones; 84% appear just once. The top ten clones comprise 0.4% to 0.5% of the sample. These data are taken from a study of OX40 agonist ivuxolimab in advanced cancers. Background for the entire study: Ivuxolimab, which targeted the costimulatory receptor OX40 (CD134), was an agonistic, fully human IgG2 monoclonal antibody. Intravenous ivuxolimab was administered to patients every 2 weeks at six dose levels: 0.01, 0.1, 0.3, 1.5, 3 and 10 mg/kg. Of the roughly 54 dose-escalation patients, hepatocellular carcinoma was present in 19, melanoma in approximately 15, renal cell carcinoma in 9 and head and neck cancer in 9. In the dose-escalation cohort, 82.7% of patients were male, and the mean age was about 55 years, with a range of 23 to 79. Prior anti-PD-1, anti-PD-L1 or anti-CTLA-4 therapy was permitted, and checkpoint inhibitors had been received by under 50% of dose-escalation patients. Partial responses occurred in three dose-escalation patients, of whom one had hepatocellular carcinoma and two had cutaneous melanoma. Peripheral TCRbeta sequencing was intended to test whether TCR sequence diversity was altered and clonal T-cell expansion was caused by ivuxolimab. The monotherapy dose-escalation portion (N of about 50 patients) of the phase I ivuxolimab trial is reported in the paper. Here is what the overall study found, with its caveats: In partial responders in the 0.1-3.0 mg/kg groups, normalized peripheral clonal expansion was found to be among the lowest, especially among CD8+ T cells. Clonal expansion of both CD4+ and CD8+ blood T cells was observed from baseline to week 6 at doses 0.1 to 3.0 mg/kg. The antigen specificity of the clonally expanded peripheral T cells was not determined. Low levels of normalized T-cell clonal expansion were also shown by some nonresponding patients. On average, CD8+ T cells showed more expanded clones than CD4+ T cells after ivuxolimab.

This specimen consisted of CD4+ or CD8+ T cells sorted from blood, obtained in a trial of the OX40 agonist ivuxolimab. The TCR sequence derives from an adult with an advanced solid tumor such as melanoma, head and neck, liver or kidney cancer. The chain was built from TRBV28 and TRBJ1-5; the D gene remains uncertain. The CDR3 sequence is CASRRRGREQPQHF. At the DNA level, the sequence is TGTGCCAGCAGACGGCGTGGGAGGGAACAGCCCCAGCATTTT.